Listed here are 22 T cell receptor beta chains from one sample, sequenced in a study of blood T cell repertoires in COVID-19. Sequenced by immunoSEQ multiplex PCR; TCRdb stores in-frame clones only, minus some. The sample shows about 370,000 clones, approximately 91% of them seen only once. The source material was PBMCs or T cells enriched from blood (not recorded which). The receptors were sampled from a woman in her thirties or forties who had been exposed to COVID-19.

In DNA, the CDR3 is TGTGCCAGCAGTAGTGTGGGACTTTCCTACGAGCAGTACTTC. It yields the protein CASSSVGLSYEQYF. The V gene is TRBV25-1, the J gene TRBJ2-7; D possibly corresponds to TRBD2 (6 bases). Per germline, CDR1 MGHDK and CDR2 SYGVNS. The V end was cut by 5 bases, the J end by 1 base, with 12 bases between. The length of the CDR3 is 14 residues.

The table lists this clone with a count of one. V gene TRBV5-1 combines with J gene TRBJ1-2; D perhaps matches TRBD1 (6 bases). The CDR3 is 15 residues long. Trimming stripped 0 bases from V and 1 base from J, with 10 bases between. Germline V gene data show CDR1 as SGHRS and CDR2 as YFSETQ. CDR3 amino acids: CASSLGGPLNYGYTF. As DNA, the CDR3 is TGCGCCAGCAGCTTGGGGGGGCCCCTTAACTATGGCTACACCTTC.

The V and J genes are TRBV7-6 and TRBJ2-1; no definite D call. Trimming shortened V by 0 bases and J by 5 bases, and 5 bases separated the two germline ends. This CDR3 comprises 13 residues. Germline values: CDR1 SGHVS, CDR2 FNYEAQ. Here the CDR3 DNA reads TGTGCCAGCAGCTTAGCGGAGCACAATGAGCAGTTCTTC. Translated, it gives CASSLAEHNEQFF.

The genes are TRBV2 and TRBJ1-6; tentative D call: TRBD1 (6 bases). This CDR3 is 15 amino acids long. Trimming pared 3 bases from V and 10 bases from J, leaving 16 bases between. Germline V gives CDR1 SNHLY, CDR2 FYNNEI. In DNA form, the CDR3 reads TGTGCCAGCAGTGACCAGACGGGACATGGATCACCCCTCCACTTT. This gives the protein CASSDQTGHGSPLHF. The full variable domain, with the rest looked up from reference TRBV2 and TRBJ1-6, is EPEVTQTPSHQVTQMGQEVILRCVPISNHLYFYWYRQILGQKVEFLVSFYNNEISEKSEIFDDQFSVERPDGSNFTLKIRSTKLEDSAMYFCASSDQTGHGSPLHFGNGTRLTVT.

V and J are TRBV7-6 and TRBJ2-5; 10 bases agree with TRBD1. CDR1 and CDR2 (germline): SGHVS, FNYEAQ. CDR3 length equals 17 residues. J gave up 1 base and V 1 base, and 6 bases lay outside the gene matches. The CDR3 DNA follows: TGTGCCAGCAGCTTAGGAGGGGGGACAGGGGTCCAAGAGACCCAGTACTTC. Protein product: CASSLGGGTGVQETQYF.

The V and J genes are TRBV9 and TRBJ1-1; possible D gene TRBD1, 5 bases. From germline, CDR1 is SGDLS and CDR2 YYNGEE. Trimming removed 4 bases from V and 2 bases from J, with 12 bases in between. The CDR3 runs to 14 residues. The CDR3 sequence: CASSPGRTNTEAFF. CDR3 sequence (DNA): TGTGCCAGCAGCCCCGGACGGACAAACACTGAAGCTTTCTTT. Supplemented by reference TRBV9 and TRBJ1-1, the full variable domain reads DSGVTQTPKHLITATGQRVTLRCSPRSGDLSVYWYQQSLDQGLQFLIQYYNGEERAKGNILERFSAQQFPDLHSELNLSSLELGDSALYFCASSPGRTNTEAFFGQGTRLTVV.

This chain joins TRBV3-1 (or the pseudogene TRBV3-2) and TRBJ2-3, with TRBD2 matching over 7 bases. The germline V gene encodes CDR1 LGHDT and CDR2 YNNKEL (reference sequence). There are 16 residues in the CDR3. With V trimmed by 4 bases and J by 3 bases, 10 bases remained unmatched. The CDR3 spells CASSPREAGITDTQYF. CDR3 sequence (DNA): TGTGCCAGCAGCCCTCGAGAAGCGGGGATTACAGATACGCAGTATTTT.

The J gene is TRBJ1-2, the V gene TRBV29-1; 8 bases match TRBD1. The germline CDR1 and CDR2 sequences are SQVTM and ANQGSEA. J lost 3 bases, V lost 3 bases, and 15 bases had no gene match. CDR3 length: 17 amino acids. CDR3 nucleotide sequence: TGCAGCGTTGAGACATGGGGTGGGGGACAGGAGTACTATGGCTACACCTTC. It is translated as CSVETWGGGQEYYGYTF. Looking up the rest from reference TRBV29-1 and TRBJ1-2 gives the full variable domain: SAVISQKPSRDICQRGTSLTIQCQVDSQVTMMFWYRQQPGQSLTLIATANQGSEATYESGFVIDKFPISRPNLTFSTLTVSNMSPEDSSIYLCSVETWGGGQEYYGYTFGSGTRLTVV.

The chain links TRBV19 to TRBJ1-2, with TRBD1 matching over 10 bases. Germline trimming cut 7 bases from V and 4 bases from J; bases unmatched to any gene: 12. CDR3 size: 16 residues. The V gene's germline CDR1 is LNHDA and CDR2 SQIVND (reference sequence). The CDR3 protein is CASTARDRGEAYGYTF. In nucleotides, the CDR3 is TGTGCCAGTACCGCCCGGGACAGGGGAGAGGCCTATGGCTACACCTTC.

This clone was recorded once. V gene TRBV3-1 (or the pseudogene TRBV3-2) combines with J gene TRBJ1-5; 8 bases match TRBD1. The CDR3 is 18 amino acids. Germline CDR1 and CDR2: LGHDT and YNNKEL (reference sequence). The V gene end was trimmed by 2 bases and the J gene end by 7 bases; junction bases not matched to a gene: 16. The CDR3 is CASSQLVASGGGDQPQHF. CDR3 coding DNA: TGTGCCAGCAGCCAATTAGTAGCTTCAGGGGGCGGGGACCAGCCCCAGCATTTT.

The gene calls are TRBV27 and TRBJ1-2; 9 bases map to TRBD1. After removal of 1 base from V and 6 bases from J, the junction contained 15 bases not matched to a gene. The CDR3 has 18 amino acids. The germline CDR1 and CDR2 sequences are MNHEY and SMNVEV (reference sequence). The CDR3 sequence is CASSLYRRGQGRLDGYTF. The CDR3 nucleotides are TGTGCCAGCAGTTTATATAGAAGAGGACAGGGGCGGCTCGATGGCTACACCTTC.

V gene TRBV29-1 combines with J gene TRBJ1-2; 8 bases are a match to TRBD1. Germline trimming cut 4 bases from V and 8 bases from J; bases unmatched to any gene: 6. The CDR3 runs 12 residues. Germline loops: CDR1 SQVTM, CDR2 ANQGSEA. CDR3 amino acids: CSVAQGGRGYTF. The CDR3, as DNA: TGCAGCGTTGCACAGGGGGGCCGAGGCTACACCTTC.

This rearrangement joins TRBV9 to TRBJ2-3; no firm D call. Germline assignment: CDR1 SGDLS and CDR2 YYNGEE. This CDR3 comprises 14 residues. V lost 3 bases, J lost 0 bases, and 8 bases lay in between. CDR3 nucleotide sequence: TGTGCCAGCAGCGGTTACACGAGCACAGATACGCAGTATTTT. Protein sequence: CASSGYTSTDTQYF.

The CDR3 DNA sequence: TGTGCCAGCAGTCTCCAGGATAGCAATCAGCCCCAGCATTTT. Its protein is CASSLQDSNQPQHF. The chain joins TRBV6-2 or TRBV6-3 to TRBJ1-5; no firm D call. Trimming took 5 bases from V and 0 from J, leaving 8 bases between them. Germline values: CDR1 MNHEY, CDR2 SVGEGT. This CDR3 is 14 amino acids long.

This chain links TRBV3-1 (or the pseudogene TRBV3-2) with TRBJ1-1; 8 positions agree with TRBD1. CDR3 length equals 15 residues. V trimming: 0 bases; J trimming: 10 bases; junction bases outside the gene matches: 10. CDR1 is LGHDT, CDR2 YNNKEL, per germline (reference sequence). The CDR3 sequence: CASSQDVAGGEGAFF. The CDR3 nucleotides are TGTGCCAGCAGCCAAGATGTAGCAGGGGGCGAGGGAGCTTTCTTT.

The CDR3: CASSLGGVGYTF. The CDR3 region has the DNA TGTGCCAGCAGCTTAGGAGGGGTCGGCTACACCTTC. This chain connects TRBV5-4 to TRBJ1-2, with D perhaps TRBD1 (5 bases). Germline V gene lookup returns CDR1 SGHNT and CDR2 YYREEE (reference sequence). The CDR3 covers 12 residues. Trimming shortened V by 2 bases and J by 8 bases, and 10 bases separated the two germline ends.

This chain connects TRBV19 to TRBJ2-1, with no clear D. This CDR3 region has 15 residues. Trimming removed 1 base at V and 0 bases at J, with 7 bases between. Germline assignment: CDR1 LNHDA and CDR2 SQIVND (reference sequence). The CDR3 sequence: CASSIVRNSYNEQFF. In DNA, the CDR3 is TGTGCCAGTAGTATAGTCAGGAACTCCTACAATGAGCAGTTCTTC.

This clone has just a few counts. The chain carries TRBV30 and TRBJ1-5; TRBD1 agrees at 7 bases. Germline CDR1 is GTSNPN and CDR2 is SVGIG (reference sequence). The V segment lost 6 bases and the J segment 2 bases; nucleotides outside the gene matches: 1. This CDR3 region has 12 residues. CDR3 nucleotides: TGTGCCTGTGACAGGGGCAATCAGCCCCAGCATTTT. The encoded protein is CACDRGNQPQHF.

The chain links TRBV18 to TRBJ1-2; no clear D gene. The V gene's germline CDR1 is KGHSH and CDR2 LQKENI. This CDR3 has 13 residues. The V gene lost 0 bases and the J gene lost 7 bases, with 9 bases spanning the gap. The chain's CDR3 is CASSPPFGGGYTF. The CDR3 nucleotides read TGTGCCAGCTCACCACCCTTCGGCGGTGGCTACACCTTC.

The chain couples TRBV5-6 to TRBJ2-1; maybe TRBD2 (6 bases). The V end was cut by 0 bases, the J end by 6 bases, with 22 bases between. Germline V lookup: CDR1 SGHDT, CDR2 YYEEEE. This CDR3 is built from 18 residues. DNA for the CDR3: TGTGCCAGCAGCTTGGTCGGTCGTATGGCGGGATCGTTCAATGAGCAGTTCTTC. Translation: CASSLVGRMAGSFNEQFF.

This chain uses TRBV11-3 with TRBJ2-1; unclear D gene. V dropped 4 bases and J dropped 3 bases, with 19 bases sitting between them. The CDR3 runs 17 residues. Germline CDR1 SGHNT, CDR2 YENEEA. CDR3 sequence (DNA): TGTGCCAGCAGCTCCCCGGTTCGGTCAACCTACTACAATGAGCAGTTCTTC. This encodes CASSSPVRSTYYNEQFF.

CDR3 bases: TGTGCCAGCAGCGAACAGACAGTCAATCAGCCCCAGCATTTT. Protein sequence: CASSEQTVNQPQHF. The chain carries TRBV7-8 and TRBJ1-5; perhaps TRBD1 as D (5 bases). Trimming shortened V by 5 bases and J by 3 bases, and 11 bases separated the two germline ends. This CDR3 spans 14 amino acids. Germline V gene data show CDR1 as SGHVS and CDR2 as FQNEAQ.